Ten or more counts support the clone carrying this T cell receptor (beta chain). Its antigen is not known. Relative to the germline gene, one junction end is altered; a read error may explain this. This specimen belongs to a study of T cells in Graves' hyperthyroidism and ophthalmopathy. Background on the study: Peripheral blood collection took place at initial diagnosis, before any treatment.

General observations from the study: Ophthalmopathy and stable hyperthyroidism were separated by a 13 V-J model.

Progressors' blood was drawn at hyperthyroidism diagnosis, before ophthalmopathy symptoms. Fresh 10 ml peripheral blood yielded PBMCs. Amplification targeted TCR beta CDR3 regions from RNA transcripts. HTBI primers were used for first-round RT-PCR of the TCR CDR3. TCRdb passed the multiplex PCR reads through MiXCR, listing each CDR3 protein once. The sample holds around 300,000 distinct CDR3 sequences; roughly 15% are singletons and the top ten take 7.5% to 8%. Germline loops: CDR1 SSHAT, CDR2 FNYEAQ (reference sequence). CDR3 length: 16 residues. The rearrangement joins TRBV7-7 to TRBJ2-1; D tentatively fits TRBD1 or TRBD2 (6 bases each). Sequencing input: blood. The source is a young woman with Graves' hyperthyroidism that later progressed to Graves' ophthalmopathy. The CDR3: CASSLAVGAAYNEQFF. In nucleotides, the CDR3 is TGTGCTAGCAGCTTAGCGGTGGGGGCCGCCTACAATGAGCAGTTCTTC.